This T cell receptor beta chain was profiled in a study of blood T cell repertoires in COVID-19. Study-level information: Specimens from acute and convalescent COVID-19 originated in the United States, Italy and Spain. Sources were T cells, B-cell-depleted T cells, or PBMCs; the material itself was cDNA or gDNA.

In the original processing: Using reference gene primer amplification, nucleated cell counts were estimated. Profiled with immunoSEQ multiplex PCR; TCRdb holds only in-frame clones, not every one. The V and J calls and the clone size are those of that table, but D and trimming were determined from the DNA. The table includes some 260,000 clones, 70% to 85% detected once. The CDR3 has 16 residues. Trimming took off 4 bases at V and 6 bases at J, with 16 bases between the two ends. Germline V gene data show CDR1 as SNHLY and CDR2 as FYNNEI. The J gene is TRBJ1-6, the V gene TRBV2; D not certain. Sequencing used peripheral blood. This clonotype was sampled from a woman of 80 years or more with active or convalescent COVID-19. CDR3 sequence reads: CASSVAGSGINSPLHF. CDR3 nucleotides: TGTGCCAGCAGTGTCGCGGGCAGTGGGATTAATTCACCCCTCCACTTT.